The 10 T cell receptor beta chains below were found in one sample sequenced in a study of OX40 agonist ivuxolimab in advanced cancers. Assay used: immunoSEQ multiplex PCR; TCRdb lists only in-frame clones, some missing. The sample has some 100,000 clones; 70% to 90% are singletons. Specimen: CD4+ or CD8+ T cells sorted from blood, collected in a trial of the OX40 agonist ivuxolimab. All receptors derive from an adult with an advanced solid tumor such as melanoma, head and neck, liver or kidney cancer.

The chain recombines TRBV6-1 with TRBJ2-3, with D perhaps matching TRBD2 (5 bases). The CDR3 totals 17 residues. The germline V gene has CDR1 MNHNS and CDR2 SASEGT. The V and J ends lost 6 bases and 0 bases respectively, with 19 bases between them. CDR3: CASREIGRASSTDTQYF. The CDR3 coding sequence is TGTGCCAGCAGAGAAATTGGGCGGGCCTCTAGCACAGATACGCAGTATTTT.

The V gene is TRBV29-1, the J gene TRBJ1-2; D gene uncertain. CDR1 SQVTM and CDR2 ANQGSEA come from the germline V gene. The CDR3 is 12 amino acids. Trimming stripped 6 bases from V and 3 bases from J, with 11 bases between. DNA of the CDR3: TGCAGCGTGTGGGCAGACTACTATGGCTACACCTTC. This translates into CSVWADYYGYTF.

The V gene is TRBV7-2, the J gene TRBJ2-5; D is undetermined. CDR3 length equals 12 residues. CDR1 and CDR2 (germline): SGHTA, FQGNSA. Trimming pared 5 bases from V and 1 base from J, leaving 5 bases between. The CDR3 sequence is CASSLPQETQYF. In DNA, the CDR3 is TGTGCCAGCAGCCTCCCCCAAGAGACCCAGTACTTC.

V and J are TRBV7-7 and TRBJ2-1; tentative D call: TRBD2 (7 bases). Germline CDR1 SSHAT, CDR2 FNYEAQ (reference sequence). Trimming removed 1 base at V and 8 bases at J, with 12 bases between. This CDR3 has 14 residues. The CDR3 bases are TGTGCCAGCAGCTTAGTTGGGGGGGGCGATGAGCAGTTCTTC. This encodes CASSLVGGGDEQFF.

This sequence joins TRBV30 and TRBJ2-7; perhaps TRBD2 as D (5 bases). Trimming stripped 2 bases from V and 4 bases from J, with 18 bases between. This CDR3 has 15 amino acids. CDR1 and CDR2 (germline): GTSNPN, SVGIG (reference sequence). CDR3 in DNA: TGTGCCTGGAGTCCGGCCAGGAGGAGGTCATACGAGCAGTACTTC. Protein sequence: CAWSPARRRSYEQYF.

Only one count was recorded for this clone. The genes are TRBV2 and TRBJ2-7; 8 bases fit TRBD1. With V trimmed by 6 bases and J by 2 bases, 9 bases remained unmatched. Germline CDR1 and CDR2: SNHLY and FYNNEI. The CDR3 totals 15 residues. CDR3 bases: TGTGCCAGCAGGAAGGACAGGGCGACTACCTACGAGCAGTACTTC. It translates to CASRKDRATTYEQYF.

This chain links TRBV6-6 with TRBJ2-3, with D perhaps matching TRBD1 (5 bases). Trimming took off 6 bases at V and 2 bases at J, with 6 bases between the two ends. Per the germline V gene, CDR1 is MNHNY and CDR2 is SVGAGI (reference sequence). CDR3 length: 12 residues. The CDR3 DNA follows: TGTGCCAGCAGGACAGACACAGATACGCAGTATTTT. Protein: CASRTDTDTQYF.

This clone came up a few times. This rearrangement joins TRBV10-2 to TRBJ1-3; weak D call: TRBD1 (5 bases). The ends were cut back, 0 bases at V and 2 bases at J, with 14 bases in the middle. CDR1 and CDR2 (germline): WSHSY, SAAADI. The CDR3 has 17 residues. The CDR3 DNA reads TGCGCCAGCAGTGAGTCGGGGCCTCCTTTCCCTGGAAACACCATATATTTT. Translation gives CASSESGPPFPGNTIYF.

This clone was seen a few times. The chain has TRBV7-8 and TRBJ2-1, with TRBD1 matching over 11 bases. The germline V gene encodes CDR1 SGHVS and CDR2 FQNEAQ. CDR3 size: 16 residues. V shed 5 bases and J 6 bases; nucleotides not matched to a gene: 9. In DNA form, the CDR3 reads TGTGCCAGCAGCACCCTGCGGGGACAGGGGGGCAATGAGCAGTTCTTC. Protein product: CASSTLRGQGGNEQFF.

J is TRBJ1-6 and V is TRBV7-8; weak D call: TRBD1 (6 bases). CDR3 length: 16 residues. V gave up 1 base and J gave up 6 bases, with 13 bases separating them. Germline loops: CDR1 SGHVS, CDR2 FQNEAQ. The CDR3, as DNA: TGTGCCAGCAGCTTAGAGGCACAGGGAGCTAATTCACCCCTCCACTTT. Its protein product is CASSLEAQGANSPLHF.